This T cell receptor beta chain was identified in a study of T cell responses to AZD1222 COVID-19 vaccine. General observations from the study: In the spike-specific TCR repertoire, nearly half reportedly target unmutated variant regions.

Concerning this clone itself: Its antigen is not identified.

V dropped 4 bases and J dropped 2 bases, with 12 bases sitting between them. The length of the CDR3 is 14 residues. Germline CDR1 reads SGHTA; CDR2 reads FQGNSA. Produced via immunoSEQ multiplex PCR; TCRdb's table is partial and in-frame only. The sample has around 78,000 clones; around four fifths are singletons. The TCR comes from an adult in good health. The V gene is TRBV7-2, the J gene TRBJ2-7; possibly TRBD2 for D (6 bases). Sequencing was performed on peripheral blood, taken on day 0 of AZD1222 vaccination. The chain's CDR3 is CASSSGRNPYEQYF. DNA for the CDR3: TGTGCCAGCAGCTCCGGGAGAAACCCCTACGAGCAGTACTTC.